This TCR beta chain was obtained from a study of T-cell reconstitution after alpha-beta-depleted transplantation in children. The authors prepared the TCRbeta library with unique molecular identifiers. TCRdb fed the PCR reads into MiXCR, producing one record per CDR3 protein. This table has some 520,000 distinct CDR3 sequences, approximately 32% appearing once. Only a few counts were recorded for this clonotype. Trimming removed 6 bases at V and 0 bases at J, with 17 bases between. This CDR3 has 17 residues. The V gene's germline CDR1 is MNHNS and CDR2 SASEGT. The chain uses TRBV6-1 and TRBJ1-4, with a possible D match to TRBD1 (5 bases). The specimen was PBMCs from the stem cell graft donor, collected from the stem cell graft. The sequence derives from a human donor who donated a stem cell graft to a child with aplastic anemia. The CDR3 coding sequence is TGTGCCAGCAGCCGTAAGGGACTCCTGCCAACTAATGAAAAACTGTTTTTT. Protein sequence: CASSRKGLLPTNEKLFF.